A selection of T cell receptor beta chains follows, all from one sample in a study of T cell responses to AZD1222 COVID-19 vaccine. The table came from immunoSEQ multiplex PCR; TCRdb's copy has only in-frame clones and leaves some out. The table has 150,000 or so clones, nearly 90% seen once. Source: peripheral blood, taken on day 0 of AZD1222 vaccination. The receptor set was obtained from an adult in good health. Each CDR3 is given with its conserved first and last residue. Fields, in order: V gene, D gene, J gene, clone size, CDR3 protein, CDR3 DNA. The D gene is left open where the match is weak. Clone size is not always given. Where it is, it says once, few, many or a class for expanded clones.

>TRBV28|TRBD1|TRBJ1-2|.
CASTSQGAYGYTF
TGTGCCAGCACCAGTCAGGGGGCCTATGGCTACACCTTC
>TRBV19|.|TRBJ2-3|.
CASSDTFSDTQYF
TGTGCCAGTAGCGATACTTTTTCAGATACGCAGTATTTT
>TRBV6-5|TRBD1|TRBJ1-1|.
CASTWRGPGTEAFF
TGTGCCAGCACCTGGAGGGGGCCAGGGACTGAAGCTTTCTTT
>TRBV29-1|TRBD1|TRBJ2-4|.
CSVGWTGENIQYF
TGCAGCGTTGGATGGACAGGGGAGAACATTCAGTACTTC
>TRBV7-9|TRBD1|TRBJ1-6|.
CASSSGGYSSPLHF
TGTGCCAGCAGCTCAGGGGGTTATAGTTCACCCCTCCACTTT
>TRBV21-1|.|TRBJ2-1|.
CASSKGPGFNEQFF
TGTGCCAGCAGCAAAGGTCCGGGCTTCAATGAGCAGTTCTTC
>TRBV7-8|.|TRBJ2-1|few
CASSLGQALYNEQFF
TGTGCCAGCAGCTTGGGGCAGGCGCTATACAATGAGCAGTTCTTC
>TRBV7-6|.|TRBJ2-6|.
CASSSTGVPGANVLTF
TGTGCCAGCAGCTCGACGGGAGTCCCTGGGGCCAACGTCCTGACTTTC
>TRBV5-5|.|TRBJ1-5|.
CASSLVGPNQPQHF
TGTGCCAGCAGCTTAGTTGGCCCAAATCAGCCCCAGCATTTT
>TRBV19|.|TRBJ1-5|.
CASRRAVFGDNQPQHF
TGTGCCAGCCGTAGGGCGGTGTTTGGGGACAATCAGCCCCAGCATTTT
>TRBV27|.|TRBJ2-7|.
CASSLAPSSYEQYF
TGTGCCAGCAGTCTAGCGCCCAGCTCCTACGAGCAGTACTTC
>TRBV11-3|TRBD1|TRBJ2-2|.
CASSGTGANTGELFF
TGTGCCAGCAGCGGGACAGGGGCGAACACCGGGGAGCTGTTTTTT